This T cell receptor beta chain stems from a study of cytomegalovirus exposure and HLA in healthy donors. Whole-study results and caveats: A cluster of highly shared sequence variants was likely a sequencing artifact.

The study ran its PCR with 60 Vbeta and 13 Jbeta primers. The protocol was immunoSEQ multiplex PCR, while the TCRdb copy is restricted to in-frame clones and leaves out a portion. In all, the sample yields 200,000 to 250,000 clones. Germline assignment: CDR1 WSHSY and CDR2 SAAADI. The CDR3 is 14 residues long. Between the trimmed V and J ends, which lost 7 bases and 2 bases, there was a span of 13 bases. With regard to this clone: Its target is not known.

Healthy bone marrow donors made up the donors. The receptor comes from a girl aged 2-9 years in good health and CMV-seropositive. Sequencing was carried out using PBMCs. J is TRBJ2-3 and V is TRBV10-2, with D perhaps matching TRBD2 (6 bases). CDR3 residues: CASTALADTDTQYF. CDR3 bases: TGCGCCAGCACTGCGTTAGCGGACACAGATACGCAGTATTTT.